This TCR beta chain came from a study of regulatory T cells in long-lasting Graves disease. Regarding time point: persistent/refractory GD, antithyroid drugs over 5 years with positive TRAb. PBMC RNA was the source of the TCR library. Blood from the periphery, approximately 8.5 milliliters in all, was drawn into EDTA tubes. Assembly of TCR beta libraries relied on iRepertoire HTBI primers together with Arm-PCR of CDR3 regions. MiXCR, applied by TCRdb to the multiplex PCR reads, yields one record per CDR3 protein. The data hold fewer than 400,000 distinct CDR3 sequences, with less than 20% observed a single time. Study-level findings and limits: The TCR repertoire of persistent Graves' patients was less diverse than that of newly diagnosed ones. Shared public clonotypes totalled 2,741 in persistent patients, compared with around 880 in new patients. Having only a small sample size may have limited accuracy.

This clonotype was observed a few times. Its antigen is not known. Sample: peripheral blood mononuclear cells (PBMCs), taken when the disease was refractory, from a patient treated with antithyroid drugs. The receptor was derived from a female donor with Graves disease.

The CDR3 protein is CASRWGQGFYEQYF. The CDR3 nucleotides are TGTGCCAGCAGGTGGGGACAGGGATTCTACGAGCAGTACTTC. V is TRBV6-1 and J is TRBJ2-7, with 9 bases aligning to TRBD1. This CDR3 comprises 14 residues. CDR1 and CDR2 (germline): MNHNS, SASEGT. The V and J ends lost 6 bases and 3 bases, in that order; junction bases with no gene match: 6.